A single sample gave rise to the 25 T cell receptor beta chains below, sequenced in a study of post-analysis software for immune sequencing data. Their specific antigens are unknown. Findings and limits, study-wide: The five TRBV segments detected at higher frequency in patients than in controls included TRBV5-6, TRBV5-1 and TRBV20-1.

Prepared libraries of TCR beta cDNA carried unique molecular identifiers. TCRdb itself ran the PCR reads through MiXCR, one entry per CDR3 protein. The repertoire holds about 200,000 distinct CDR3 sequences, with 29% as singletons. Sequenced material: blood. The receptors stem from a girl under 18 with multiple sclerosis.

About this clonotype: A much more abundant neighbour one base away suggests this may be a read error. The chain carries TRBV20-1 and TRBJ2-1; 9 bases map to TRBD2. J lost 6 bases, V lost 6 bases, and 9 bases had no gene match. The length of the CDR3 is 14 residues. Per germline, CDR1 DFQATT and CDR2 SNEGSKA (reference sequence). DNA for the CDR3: TGCAGTGCCCAGAACGGACTAGCGCCCAATGAGCAGTTCTTC. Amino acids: CSAQNGLAPNEQFF.

CDR3 residues: CSAWVGGAHQPQHF. The CDR3 DNA sequence: TGCAGTGCTTGGGTAGGGGGCGCCCATCAGCCCCAGCATTTT. V is TRBV20-1 and J is TRBJ1-5; TRBD1 matches 7 bases. CDR1 and CDR2 (germline): DFQATT, SNEGSKA (reference sequence). The J segment lost 5 bases and the V segment lost 5 bases, leaving 9 bases of the junction unmatched. The CDR3 loop spans 14 amino acids.

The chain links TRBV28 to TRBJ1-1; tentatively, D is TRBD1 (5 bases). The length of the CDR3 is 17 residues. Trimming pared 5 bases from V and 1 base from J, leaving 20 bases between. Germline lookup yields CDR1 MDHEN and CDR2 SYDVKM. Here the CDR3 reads CASSNQPRQWQNTEAFF. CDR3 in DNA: TGTGCCAGCAGTAATCAGCCCCGACAGTGGCAGAACACTGAAGCTTTCTTT.

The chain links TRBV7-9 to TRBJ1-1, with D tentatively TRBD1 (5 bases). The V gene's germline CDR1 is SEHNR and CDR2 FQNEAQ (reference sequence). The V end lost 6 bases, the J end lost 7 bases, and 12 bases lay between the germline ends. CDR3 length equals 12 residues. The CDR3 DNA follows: TGTGCCAGCAGTCGCGACAGCTATGAAGCTTTCTTT. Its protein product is CASSRDSYEAFF. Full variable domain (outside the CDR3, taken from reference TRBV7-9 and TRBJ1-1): DTGVSQNPRHKITKRGQNVTFRCDPISEHNRLYWYRQTLGQGPEFLTYFQNEAQLEKSRLLSDRFSAERPKGSFSTLEIQRTEQGDSAMYLCASSRDSYEAFFGQGTRLTVV.

The CDR3 reads CASTFRFGTTSYEQYF. The DNA for the CDR3 is TGTGCCAGCACTTTCCGGTTCGGGACAACCTCCTACGAGCAGTACTTC. The chain couples TRBV12-3 or TRBV12-4 to TRBJ2-7, with a weak D call TRBD1 (6 bases). The CDR3 runs to 16 residues. V lost 7 bases and J 0 bases, leaving 19 bases between the germline ends.

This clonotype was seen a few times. In nucleotides, the CDR3 is TGCGCCAGCAGCGAGTCTCGGAGGGCCTTTAATGAGCAGTTCTTC. Its translation is CASSESRRAFNEQFF. This rearrangement joins TRBV5-1 to TRBJ2-1; maybe TRBD2 (6 bases). Trimming took off 4 bases at V and 7 bases at J, with 18 bases between the two ends. Germline CDR1 reads SGHRS; CDR2 reads YFSETQ. The CDR3 runs 15 residues.

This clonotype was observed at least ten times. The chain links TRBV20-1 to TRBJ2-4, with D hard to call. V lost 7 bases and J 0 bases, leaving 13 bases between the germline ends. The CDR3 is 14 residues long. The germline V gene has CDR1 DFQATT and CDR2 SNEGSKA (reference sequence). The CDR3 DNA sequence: TGCAGTGTAAGGGTAGAACTAGCCAAAAACATTCAGTACTTC. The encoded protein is CSVRVELAKNIQYF.

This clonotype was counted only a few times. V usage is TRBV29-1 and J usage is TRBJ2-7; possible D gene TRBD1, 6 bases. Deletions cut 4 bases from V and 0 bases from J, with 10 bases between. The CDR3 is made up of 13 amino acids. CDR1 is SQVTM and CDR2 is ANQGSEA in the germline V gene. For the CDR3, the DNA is TGCAGCGTTGGGACAGCTTACTCCTACGAGCAGTACTTC. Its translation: CSVGTAYSYEQYF.

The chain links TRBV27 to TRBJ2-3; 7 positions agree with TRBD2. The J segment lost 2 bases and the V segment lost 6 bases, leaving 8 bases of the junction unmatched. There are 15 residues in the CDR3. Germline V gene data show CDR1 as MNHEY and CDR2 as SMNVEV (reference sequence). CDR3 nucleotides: TGTGCCAGCAGGTCCCTCCTAGCGGACACAGATACGCAGTATTTT. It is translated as CASRSLLADTDTQYF.

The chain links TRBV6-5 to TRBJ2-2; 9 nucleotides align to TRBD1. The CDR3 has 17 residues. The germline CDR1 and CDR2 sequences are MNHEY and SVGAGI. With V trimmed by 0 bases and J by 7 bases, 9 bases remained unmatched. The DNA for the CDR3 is TGTGCCAGCAGTTACTCCAGAACAGGGGGCGGTCACGGGGAGCTGTTTTTT. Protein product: CASSYSRTGGGHGELFF.

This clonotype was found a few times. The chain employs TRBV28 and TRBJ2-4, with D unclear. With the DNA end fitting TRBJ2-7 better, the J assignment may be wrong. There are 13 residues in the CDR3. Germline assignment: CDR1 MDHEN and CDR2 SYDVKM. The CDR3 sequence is CASSLSSCSEQYF. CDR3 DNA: TGTGCCAGCAGTTTATCGTCGTGCAGCGAGCAGTACTTC.

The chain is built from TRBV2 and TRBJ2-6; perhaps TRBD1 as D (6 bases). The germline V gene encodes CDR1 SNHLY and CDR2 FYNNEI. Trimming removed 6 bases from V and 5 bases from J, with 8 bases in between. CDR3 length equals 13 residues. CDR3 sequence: CASSWDRANVLTF. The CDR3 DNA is TGTGCCAGCAGCTGGGACAGGGCCAACGTCCTGACTTTC.

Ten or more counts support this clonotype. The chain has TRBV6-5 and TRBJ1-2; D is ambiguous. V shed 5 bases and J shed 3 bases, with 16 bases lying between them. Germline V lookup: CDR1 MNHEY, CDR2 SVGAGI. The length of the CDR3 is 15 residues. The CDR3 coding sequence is TGTGCCAGCAGTCGAAACAGATTTCTGGACTATGGCTACACCTTC. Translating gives CASSRNRFLDYGYTF.

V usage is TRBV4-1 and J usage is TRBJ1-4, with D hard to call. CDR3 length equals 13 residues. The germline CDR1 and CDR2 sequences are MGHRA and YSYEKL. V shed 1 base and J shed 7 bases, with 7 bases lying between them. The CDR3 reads CASSQGVGEKLFF. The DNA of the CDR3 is TGCGCCAGCAGCCAAGGAGTGGGTGAAAAACTGTTTTTT.

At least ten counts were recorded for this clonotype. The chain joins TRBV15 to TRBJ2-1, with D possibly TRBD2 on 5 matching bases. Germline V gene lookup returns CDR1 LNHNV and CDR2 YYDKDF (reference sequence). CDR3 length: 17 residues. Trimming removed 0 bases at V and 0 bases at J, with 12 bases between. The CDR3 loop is CATSRDRSGRSYNEQFF. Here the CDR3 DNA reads TGTGCCACCAGCAGAGATCGCAGCGGACGCTCCTACAATGAGCAGTTCTTC. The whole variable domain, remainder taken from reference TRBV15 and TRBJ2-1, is DAMVIQNPRYQVTQFGKPVTLSCSQTLNHNVMYWYQQKSSQAPKLLFHYYDKDFNNEADTPDNFQSRRPNTSFCFLDIRSPGLGDTAMYLCATSRDRSGRSYNEQFFGPGTRLTVL.

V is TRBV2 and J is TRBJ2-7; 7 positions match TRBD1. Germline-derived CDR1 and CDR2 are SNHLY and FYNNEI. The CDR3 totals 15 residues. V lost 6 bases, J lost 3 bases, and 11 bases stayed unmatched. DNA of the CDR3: TGTGCCAGCAGAACAGGGGTTGAAGGGGTCTACGAGCAGTACTTC. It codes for CASRTGVEGVYEQYF.

Here the CDR3 reads CASRGQTGEQYF. Here the CDR3 DNA reads TGTGCCAGCAGGGGTCAGACGGGGGAGCAGTACTTC. The chain carries TRBV6-2 or TRBV6-3 and TRBJ2-5; a possible D gene is TRBD2 (6 bases). The germline V and J ends were trimmed by 6 bases and 11 bases, with 16 bases remaining between them. CDR3 length equals 12 residues. Per the germline V gene, CDR1 is MNHEY and CDR2 is SVGEGT.

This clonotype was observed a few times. The CDR3 DNA follows: TGCGCCAGCAGTCACTCTGGTCCGAATCAGCCCCAGCATTTT. Protein sequence: CASSHSGPNQPQHF. This sequence joins TRBV23-1 and TRBJ1-5, with D unclear. TRBV23-1 is an ORF, and what it does is uncertain. V gave up 3 bases and J gave up 4 bases, with 10 bases separating them. The CDR3 is 14 residues long.

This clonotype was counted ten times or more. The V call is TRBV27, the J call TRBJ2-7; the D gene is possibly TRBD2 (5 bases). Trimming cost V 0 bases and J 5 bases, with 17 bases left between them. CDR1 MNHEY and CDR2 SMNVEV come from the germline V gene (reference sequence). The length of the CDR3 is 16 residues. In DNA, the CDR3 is TGTGCCAGCAGTTTATCCAGGTTCCCCAACGGGGACGAGCAGTACTTC. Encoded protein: CASSLSRFPNGDEQYF.

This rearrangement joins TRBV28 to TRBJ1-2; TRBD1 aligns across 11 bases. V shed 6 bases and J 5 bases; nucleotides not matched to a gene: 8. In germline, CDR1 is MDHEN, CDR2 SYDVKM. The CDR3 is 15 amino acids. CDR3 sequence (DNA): TGTGCCAGCAGGGACAGGGGGCCAGGGCTATATGGCTACACCTTC. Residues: CASRDRGPGLYGYTF.

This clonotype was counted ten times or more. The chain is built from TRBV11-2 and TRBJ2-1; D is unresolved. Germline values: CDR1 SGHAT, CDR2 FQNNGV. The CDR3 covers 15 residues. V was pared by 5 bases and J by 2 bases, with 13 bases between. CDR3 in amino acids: CASSPRSMTYNEQFF. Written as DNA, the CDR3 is TGTGCCAGCAGCCCCCGAAGTATGACCTACAATGAGCAGTTCTTC.

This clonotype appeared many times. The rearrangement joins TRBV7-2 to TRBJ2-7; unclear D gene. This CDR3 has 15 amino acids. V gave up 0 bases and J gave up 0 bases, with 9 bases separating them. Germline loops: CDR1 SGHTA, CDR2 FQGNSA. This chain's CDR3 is CASSLAAAISYEQYF. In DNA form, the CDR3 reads TGTGCCAGCAGCTTAGCCGCGGCCATCTCCTACGAGCAGTACTTC.

This chain's CDR3 is CASSEEGTGFEKLFF. In nucleotides, the CDR3 is TGTGCCAGCAGTGAAGAGGGGACAGGGTTTGAAAAACTGTTTTTT. The chain is built from TRBV6-1 and TRBJ1-4, with 9 bases matching TRBD1. The germline gives CDR1 MNHNS, CDR2 SASEGT. The CDR3 consists of 15 residues. Trimming cost V 1 base and J 7 bases; bases outside gene matches: 4.

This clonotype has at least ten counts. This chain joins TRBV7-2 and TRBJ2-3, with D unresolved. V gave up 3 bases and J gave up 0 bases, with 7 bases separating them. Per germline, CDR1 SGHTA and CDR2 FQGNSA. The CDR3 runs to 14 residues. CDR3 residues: CASSLTPSTDTQYF. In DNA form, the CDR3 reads TGTGCCAGCAGCTTGACACCTAGCACAGATACGCAGTATTTT. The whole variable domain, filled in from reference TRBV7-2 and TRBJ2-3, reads GAGVSQSPSNKVTEKGKDVELRCDPISGHTALYWYRQSLGQGLEFLIYFQGNSAPDKSGLPSDRFSAERTGGSVSTLTIQRTQQEDSAVYLCASSLTPSTDTQYFGPGTRLTVL.

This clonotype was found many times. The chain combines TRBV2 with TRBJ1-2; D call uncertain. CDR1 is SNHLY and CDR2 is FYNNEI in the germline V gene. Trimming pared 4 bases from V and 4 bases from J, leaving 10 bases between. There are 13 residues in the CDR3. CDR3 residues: CASSAARGYGYTF. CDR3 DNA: TGTGCCAGCAGTGCCGCCCGGGGCTATGGCTACACCTTC.